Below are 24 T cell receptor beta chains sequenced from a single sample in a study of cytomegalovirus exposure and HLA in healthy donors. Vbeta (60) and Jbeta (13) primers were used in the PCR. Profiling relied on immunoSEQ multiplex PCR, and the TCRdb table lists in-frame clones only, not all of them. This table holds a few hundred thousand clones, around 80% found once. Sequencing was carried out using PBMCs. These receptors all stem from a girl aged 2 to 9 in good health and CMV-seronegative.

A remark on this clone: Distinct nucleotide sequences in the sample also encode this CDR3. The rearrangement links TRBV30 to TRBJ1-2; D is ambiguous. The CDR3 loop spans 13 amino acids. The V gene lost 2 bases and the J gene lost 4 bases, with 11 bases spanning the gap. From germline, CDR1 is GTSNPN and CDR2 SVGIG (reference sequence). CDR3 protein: CAWSPGGVYGYTF. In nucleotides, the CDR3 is TGTGCCTGGAGTCCCGGAGGTGTCTATGGCTACACCTTC.

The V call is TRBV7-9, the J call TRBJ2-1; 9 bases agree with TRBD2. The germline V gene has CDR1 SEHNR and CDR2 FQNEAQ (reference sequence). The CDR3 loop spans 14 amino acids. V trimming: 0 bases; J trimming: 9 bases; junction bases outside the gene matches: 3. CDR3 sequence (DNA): TGTGCCAGCAGCTTAGCGAAAGCGGGGGGTGAGCAGTTCTTC. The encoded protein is CASSLAKAGGEQFF.

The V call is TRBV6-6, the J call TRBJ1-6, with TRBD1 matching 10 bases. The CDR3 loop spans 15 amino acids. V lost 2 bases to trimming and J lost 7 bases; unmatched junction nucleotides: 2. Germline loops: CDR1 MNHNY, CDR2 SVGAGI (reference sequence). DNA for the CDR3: TGTGCCAGCAGTTACACGACAGGGGGCAATTCACCCCTCCACTTT. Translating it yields CASSYTTGGNSPLHF.

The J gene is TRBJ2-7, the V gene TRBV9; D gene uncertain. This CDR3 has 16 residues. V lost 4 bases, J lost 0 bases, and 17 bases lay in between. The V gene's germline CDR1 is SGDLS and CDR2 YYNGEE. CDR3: CASSPNEIRSSYEQYF. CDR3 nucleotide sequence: TGTGCCAGCAGCCCGAACGAGATTAGGAGCTCCTACGAGCAGTACTTC.

CDR3: CATSRVLSGSSSYNEQFF. The CDR3 nucleotides are TGTGCCACCAGCAGAGTTCTCAGCGGGAGCAGCTCCTACAATGAGCAGTTCTTC. The chain links TRBV15 to TRBJ2-1, with 8 bases fitting TRBD2. The CDR3 sequence is 18 residues long. Germline trimming cut 1 base from V and 0 bases from J; bases unmatched to any gene: 8. Per germline, CDR1 LNHNV and CDR2 YYDKDF (reference sequence).

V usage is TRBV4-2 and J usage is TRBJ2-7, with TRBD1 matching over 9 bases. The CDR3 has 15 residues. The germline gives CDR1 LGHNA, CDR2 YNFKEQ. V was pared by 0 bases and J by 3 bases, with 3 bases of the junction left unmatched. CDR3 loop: CASSQDGQGHYEQYF. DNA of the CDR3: TGTGCCAGCAGCCAAGATGGACAGGGGCACTACGAGCAGTACTTC.

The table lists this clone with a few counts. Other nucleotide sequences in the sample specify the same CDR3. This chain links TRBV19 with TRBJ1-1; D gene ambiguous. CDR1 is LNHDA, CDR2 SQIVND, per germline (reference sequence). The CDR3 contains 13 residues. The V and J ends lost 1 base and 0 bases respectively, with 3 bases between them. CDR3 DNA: TGTGCCAGTAGTATAGGCGTGAACACTGAAGCTTTCTTT. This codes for CASSIGVNTEAFF. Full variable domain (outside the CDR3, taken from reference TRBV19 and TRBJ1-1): DGGITQSPKYLFRKEGQNVTLSCEQNLNHDAMYWYRQDPGQGLRLIYYSQIVNDFQKGDIAEGYSVSREKKESFPLTVTSAQKNPTAFYLCASSIGVNTEAFFGQGTRLTVV.

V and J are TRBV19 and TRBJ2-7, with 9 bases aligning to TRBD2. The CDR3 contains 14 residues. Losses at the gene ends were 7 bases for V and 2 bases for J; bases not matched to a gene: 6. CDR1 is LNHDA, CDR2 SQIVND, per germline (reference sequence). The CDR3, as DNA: TGTGCCAGTAACTTAGCGGGGGAAACCTACGAGCAGTACTTC. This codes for CASNLAGETYEQYF.

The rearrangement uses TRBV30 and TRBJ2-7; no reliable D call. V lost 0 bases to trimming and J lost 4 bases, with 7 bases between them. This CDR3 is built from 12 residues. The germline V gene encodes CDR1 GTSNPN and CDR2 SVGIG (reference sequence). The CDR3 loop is CAWSVSVYEQYF. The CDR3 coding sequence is TGTGCCTGGAGTGTTTCCGTTTACGAGCAGTACTTC.

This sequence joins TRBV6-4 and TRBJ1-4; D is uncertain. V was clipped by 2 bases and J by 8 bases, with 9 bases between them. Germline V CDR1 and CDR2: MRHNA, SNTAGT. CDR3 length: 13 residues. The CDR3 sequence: CASSDRAGEKLFF. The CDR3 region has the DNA TGTGCCAGCAGTGACAGGGCGGGGGAAAAACTGTTTTTT.

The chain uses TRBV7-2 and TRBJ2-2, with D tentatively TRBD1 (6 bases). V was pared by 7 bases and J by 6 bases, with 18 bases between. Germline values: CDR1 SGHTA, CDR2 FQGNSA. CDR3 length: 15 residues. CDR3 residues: CASTRSGVGAGELFF. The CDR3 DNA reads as TGTGCCAGCACTCGGTCAGGGGTAGGGGCCGGGGAGCTGTTTTTT.

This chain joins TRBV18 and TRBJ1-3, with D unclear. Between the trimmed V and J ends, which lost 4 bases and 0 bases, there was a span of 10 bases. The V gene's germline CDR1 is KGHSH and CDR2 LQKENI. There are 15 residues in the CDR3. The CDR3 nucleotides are TGTGCCAGCTCACTGGGCTTAAGCTCTGGAAACACCATATATTTT. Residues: CASSLGLSSGNTIYF. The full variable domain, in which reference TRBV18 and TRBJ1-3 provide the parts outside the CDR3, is NAGVMQNPRHLVRRRGQEARLRCSPMKGHSHVYWYRQLPEEGLKFMVYLQKENIIDESGMPKERFSAEFPKEGPSILRIQQVVRGDSAAYFCASSLGLSSGNTIYFGEGSWLTVV.

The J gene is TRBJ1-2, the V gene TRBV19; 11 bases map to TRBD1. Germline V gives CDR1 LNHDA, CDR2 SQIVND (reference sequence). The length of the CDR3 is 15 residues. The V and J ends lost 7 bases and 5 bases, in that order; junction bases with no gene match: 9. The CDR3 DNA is TGTGCCAGTATGGACAGGGGGCCAAGTGGTTATGGCTACACCTTC. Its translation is CASMDRGPSGYGYTF.

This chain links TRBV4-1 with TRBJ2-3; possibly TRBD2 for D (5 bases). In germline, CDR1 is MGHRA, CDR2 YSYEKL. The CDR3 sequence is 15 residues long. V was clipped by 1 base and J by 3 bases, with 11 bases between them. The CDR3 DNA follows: TGCGCCAGCAGCCAAGTGCTACTAGGGACAGATACGCAGTATTTT. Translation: CASSQVLLGTDTQYF.

The DNA for the CDR3 is TGCGCCAGCAGCCTTTTCTTGACTAGCACCGGACAAAGTGAGCAGTTCTTC. Protein: CASSLFLTSTGQSEQFF. The chain uses TRBV4-1 and TRBJ2-1; 7 bases map to TRBD2. The CDR3 loop spans 17 amino acids. Unmatched junction bases numbered 18, after V lost 4 bases and J lost 9 bases. Germline-derived CDR1 and CDR2 are MGHRA and YSYEKL.

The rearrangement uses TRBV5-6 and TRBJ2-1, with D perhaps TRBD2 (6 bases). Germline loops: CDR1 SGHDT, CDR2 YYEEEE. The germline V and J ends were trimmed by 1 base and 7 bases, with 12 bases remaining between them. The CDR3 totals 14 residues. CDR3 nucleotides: TGTGCCAGCAGCTTGCCGGGGGTAGGGAATGAGCAGTTCTTC. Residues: CASSLPGVGNEQFF.

DNA of the CDR3: TGTGCCAGCAGCCGACAGGGAAGCTATGGCTACACCTTC. Translation gives CASSRQGSYGYTF. The genes are TRBV6-1 and TRBJ1-2; 7 bases match TRBD1. The CDR3 spans 13 residues. The J segment lost 4 bases and the V segment lost 6 bases, leaving 5 bases of the junction unmatched. Looked up from germline, CDR1 is MNHNS and CDR2 is SASEGT.

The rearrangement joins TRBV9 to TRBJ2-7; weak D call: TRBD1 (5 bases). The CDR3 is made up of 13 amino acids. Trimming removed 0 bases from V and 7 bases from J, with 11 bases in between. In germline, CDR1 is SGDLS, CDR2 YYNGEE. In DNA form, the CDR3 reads TGTGCCAGCAGCGTAGGCAGGGTGAGTGAGCAGTACTTC. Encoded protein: CASSVGRVSEQYF.

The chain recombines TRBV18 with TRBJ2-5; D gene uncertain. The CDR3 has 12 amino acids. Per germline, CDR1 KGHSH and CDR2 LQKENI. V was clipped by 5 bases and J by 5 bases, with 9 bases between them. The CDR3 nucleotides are TGTGCCAGCTCAGCGGTAGGCGAGACCCAGTACTTC. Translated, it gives CASSAVGETQYF. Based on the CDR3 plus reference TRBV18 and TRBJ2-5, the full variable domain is NAGVMQNPRHLVRRRGQEARLRCSPMKGHSHVYWYRQLPEEGLKFMVYLQKENIIDESGMPKERFSAEFPKEGPSILRIQQVVRGDSAAYFCASSAVGETQYFGPGTRLLVL.

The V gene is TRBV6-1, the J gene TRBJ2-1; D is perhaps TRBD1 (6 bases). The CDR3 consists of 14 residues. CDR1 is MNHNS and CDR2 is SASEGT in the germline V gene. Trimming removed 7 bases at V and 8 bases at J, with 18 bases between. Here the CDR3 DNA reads TGTGCCAGCACCCTAAAGGCAGGGGTCCATGAGCAGTTCTTC. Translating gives CASTLKAGVHEQFF.

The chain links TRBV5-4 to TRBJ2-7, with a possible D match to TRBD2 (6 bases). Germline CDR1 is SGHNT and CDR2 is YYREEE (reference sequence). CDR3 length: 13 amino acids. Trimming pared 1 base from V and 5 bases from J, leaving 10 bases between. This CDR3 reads CASSLSGGNEQYF. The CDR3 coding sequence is TGTGCCAGCAGCTTGTCTGGCGGGAACGAGCAGTACTTC. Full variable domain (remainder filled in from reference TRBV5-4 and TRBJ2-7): ETGVTQSPTHLIKTRGQQVTLRCSSQSGHNTVSWYQQALGQGPQFIFQYYREEENGRGNFPPRFSGLQFPNYSSELNVNALELDDSALYLCASSLSGGNEQYFGPGTRLTVT.

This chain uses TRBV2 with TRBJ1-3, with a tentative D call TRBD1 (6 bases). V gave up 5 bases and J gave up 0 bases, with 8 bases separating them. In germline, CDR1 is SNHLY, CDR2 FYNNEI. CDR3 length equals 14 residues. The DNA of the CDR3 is TGTGCCAGCAGTCCACAGGGCTCTGGAAACACCATATATTTT. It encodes CASSPQGSGNTIYF.

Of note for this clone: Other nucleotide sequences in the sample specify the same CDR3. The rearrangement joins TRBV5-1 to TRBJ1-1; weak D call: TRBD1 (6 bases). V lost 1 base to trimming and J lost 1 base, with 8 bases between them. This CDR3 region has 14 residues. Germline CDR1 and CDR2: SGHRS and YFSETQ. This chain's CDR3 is CASSLQGRNTEAFF. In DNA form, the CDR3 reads TGCGCCAGCAGCTTGCAGGGGAGGAACACTGAAGCTTTCTTT.

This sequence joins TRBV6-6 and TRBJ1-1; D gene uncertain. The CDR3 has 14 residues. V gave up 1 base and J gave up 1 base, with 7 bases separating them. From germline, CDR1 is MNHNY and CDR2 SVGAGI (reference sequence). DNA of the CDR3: TGTGCCAGCAGTTACTTCGGGGAGAACACTGAAGCTTTCTTT. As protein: CASSYFGENTEAFF.